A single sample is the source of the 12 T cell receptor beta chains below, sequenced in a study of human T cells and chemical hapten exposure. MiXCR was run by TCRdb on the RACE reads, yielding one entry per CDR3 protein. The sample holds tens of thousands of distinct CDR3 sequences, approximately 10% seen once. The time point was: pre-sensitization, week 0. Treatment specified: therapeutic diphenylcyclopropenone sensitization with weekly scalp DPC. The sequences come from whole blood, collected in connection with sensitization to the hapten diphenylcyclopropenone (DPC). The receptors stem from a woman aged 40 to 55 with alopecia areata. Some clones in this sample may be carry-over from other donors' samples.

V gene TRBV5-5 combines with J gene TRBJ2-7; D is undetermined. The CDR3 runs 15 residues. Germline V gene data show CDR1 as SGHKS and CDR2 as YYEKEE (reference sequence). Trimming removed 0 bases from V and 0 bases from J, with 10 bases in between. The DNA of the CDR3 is TGTGCCAGCAGCTTGGGGGGTCAGAGCTCCTACGAGCAGTACTTC. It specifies CASSLGGQSSYEQYF.

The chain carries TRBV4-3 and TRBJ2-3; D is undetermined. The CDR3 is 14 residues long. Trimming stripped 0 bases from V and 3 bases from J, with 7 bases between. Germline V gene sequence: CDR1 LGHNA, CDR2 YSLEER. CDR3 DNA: TGCGCCAGCAGCCAAGATACTAAGACAGATACGCAGTATTTT. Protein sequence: CASSQDTKTDTQYF.

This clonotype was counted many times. CDR3 sequence: CASRVSSYEQYF. CDR3 bases: TGTGCCAGCAGAGTCTCCTCCTACGAGCAGTACTTC. The chain links TRBV2 to TRBJ2-7; no clear D gene. The CDR3 runs to 12 residues. Trimming removed 6 bases at V and 0 bases at J, with 6 bases between. Per the germline V gene, CDR1 is SNHLY and CDR2 is FYNNEI.

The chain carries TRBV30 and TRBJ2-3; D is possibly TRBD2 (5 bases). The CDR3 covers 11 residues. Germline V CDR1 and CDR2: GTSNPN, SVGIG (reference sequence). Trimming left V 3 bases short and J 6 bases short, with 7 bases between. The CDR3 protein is CAWSGVDTQYF. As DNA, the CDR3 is TGTGCCTGGAGCGGGGTTGATACGCAGTATTTT.

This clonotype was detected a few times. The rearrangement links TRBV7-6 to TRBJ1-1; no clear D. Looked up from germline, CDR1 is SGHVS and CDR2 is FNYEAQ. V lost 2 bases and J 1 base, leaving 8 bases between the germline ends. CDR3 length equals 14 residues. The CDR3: CASSLKGQNTEAFF. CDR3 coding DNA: TGTGCCAGCAGCTTAAAGGGCCAGAACACTGAAGCTTTCTTT.

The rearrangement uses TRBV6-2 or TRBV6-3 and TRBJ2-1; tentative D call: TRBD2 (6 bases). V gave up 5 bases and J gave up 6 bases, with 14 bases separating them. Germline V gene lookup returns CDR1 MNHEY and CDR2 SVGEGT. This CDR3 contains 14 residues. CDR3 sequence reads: CASSRDSLLNEQFF. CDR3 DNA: TGTGCCAGCAGTAGGGACTCCCTCCTCAATGAGCAGTTCTTC.

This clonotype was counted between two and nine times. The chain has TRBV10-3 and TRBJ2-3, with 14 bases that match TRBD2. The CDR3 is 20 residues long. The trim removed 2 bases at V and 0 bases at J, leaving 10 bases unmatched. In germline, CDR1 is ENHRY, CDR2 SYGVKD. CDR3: CAISETWTSGRNTSTDTQYF. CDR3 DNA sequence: TGTGCCATCAGTGAGACTTGGACTAGCGGGAGGAATACTAGCACAGATACGCAGTATTTT.

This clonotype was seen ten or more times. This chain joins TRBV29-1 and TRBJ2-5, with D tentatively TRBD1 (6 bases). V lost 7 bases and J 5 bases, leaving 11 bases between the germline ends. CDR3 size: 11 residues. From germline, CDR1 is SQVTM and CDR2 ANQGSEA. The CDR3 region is CSAVGGETQYF. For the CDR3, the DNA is TGCAGCGCGGTTGGGGGCGAGACCCAGTACTTC.

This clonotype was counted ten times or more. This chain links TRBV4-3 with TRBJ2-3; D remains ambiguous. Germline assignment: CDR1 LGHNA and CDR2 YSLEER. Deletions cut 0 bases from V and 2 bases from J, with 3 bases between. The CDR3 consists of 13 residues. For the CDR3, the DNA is TGCGCCAGCAGCCAAGAGTCCACAGATACGCAGTATTTT. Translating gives CASSQESTDTQYF.

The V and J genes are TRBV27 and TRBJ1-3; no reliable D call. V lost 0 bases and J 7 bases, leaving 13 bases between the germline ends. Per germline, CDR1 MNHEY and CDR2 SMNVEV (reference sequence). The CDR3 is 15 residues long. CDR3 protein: CASSLSSHSPNTIYF. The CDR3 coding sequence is TGTGCCAGCAGTTTATCGAGTCACAGTCCTAACACCATATATTTT.

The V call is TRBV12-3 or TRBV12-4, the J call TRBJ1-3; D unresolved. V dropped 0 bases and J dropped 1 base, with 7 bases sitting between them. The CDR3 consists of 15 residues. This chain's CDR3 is CASSLATPSGNTIYF. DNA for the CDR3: TGTGCCAGCAGTTTAGCAACACCGTCTGGAAACACCATATATTTT.

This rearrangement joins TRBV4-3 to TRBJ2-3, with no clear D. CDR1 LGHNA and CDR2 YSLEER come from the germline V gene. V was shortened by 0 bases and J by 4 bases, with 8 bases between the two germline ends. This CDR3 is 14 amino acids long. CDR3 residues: CASSQDIRSDTQYF. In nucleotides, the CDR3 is TGCGCCAGCAGCCAAGATATTAGGTCAGATACGCAGTATTTT.